Given below is one TCR beta chain in context. The entry originates in a study of T cell changes during pregnancy in multiple sclerosis. Losses at the gene ends were 7 bases for V and 0 bases for J; bases not matched to a gene: 12. CDR1 is SGHRS, CDR2 YFSETQ, per germline. This CDR3 has 18 residues. Generated by immunoSEQ multiplex PCR, the TCRdb table keeps only in-frame clones and is missing some. The sample has around 42,000 clones, 80% to 95% seen once; the top ten hold around 0.5%. Sample: CD4+ T cells from peripheral blood mononuclear cells, taken in the second trimester of pregnancy. The source is a female donor in good health, enrolled as a control in a pregnancy study. The chain has TRBV5-1 and TRBJ2-2, with 10 bases identical to TRBD2. CDR3 loop: CASAVLAGARSNTGELFF. The CDR3 DNA reads TGCGCCAGCGCCGTCCTAGCGGGGGCCCGATCGAACACCGGGGAGCTGTTTTTT.